The present entry profiles one TCR beta chain with its context. There are a few counts of this clone. Which antigen it targets is not known. The sample holds no much larger clone one base away, and base qualities are not on file. This sample stems from a study of blood T cell repertoires in COVID-19 (dated by TCRdb to the early 2020s). Looking at the study overall: Samples from collaborators originated in the United States, Italy and Spain and spanned both the acute and convalescent phases of COVID-19. A de-identified subject ID, COVID-19 status, age in years and sex were almost always included in the sample metadata. Where available, HLA class I and class II types were obtained from metadata supplied by the sample provider rather than from assay-based typing. Subjects who had been exposed to COVID-19, were actively infected with it, or had recovered from it provided the deeply sampled blood TCRbeta repertoires that made up the dataset. The samples were drawn from two sources: the first 160 participants of the ongoing ImmuneRACE study, and 1,200 or so subjects contributed by 6 global collaborators. A freely available public database, intended as a resource for researchers studying the immune response to SARS-CoV-2, is where the repertoires were released. The material from the prospective study consisted of cDNA or gDNA derived from T cells, B-cell-depleted T cells, or PBMCs.

TCRbeta CDR3 regions were amplified from genomic DNA using the immunoSEQ Assay, a bias-controlled multiplex PCR. Turning to the authors' computational methods: Within the assay, amplification of reference gene primers was used to estimate how many nucleated cells each sample contained. To quantify the absolute abundance of each unique TCRbeta CDR3 rearrangement, sequence reads were collapsed and filtered. Productive Simpson clonality was computed per sample as the square root of Simpson's diversity index over productive rearrangements. Here the immuneACCESS table is served through TCRdb, limited to in-frame sequences with V and J called. Missing clones are a known gap in these copies; in checked studies unresolved V genes cover under half, and the rest lacks a known reason. That table is the source of V, J and clone size, and D and trimming were worked out from the DNA. The sample yields 100,000 to 150,000 clones; 70% to 75% were counted once. 6% of the sample is in the top ten clones.

One collaborating source in Seattle enrolled patients while the patients were actively infected and followed the patients over time throughout the course of disease. The collaborating institutions used their own protocols to collect whole blood in K2EDTA tubes. For TCRbeta analysis, collaborator samples were shipped as frozen whole blood, as isolated PBMCs, or as DNA extracted from either sample type. CDR1 and CDR2 were assigned from the germline V gene as SGHAT and FQNNGV. The V end gives up 4 bases and the J end 5 bases, leaving 13 bases in the junction not matched to a gene. From cysteine to phenylalanine, the CDR3 is 17 amino acids long. Only the CDR3 part of the read is kept: 51 bases, read in frame from the first base. What the work shows at the level of the full study, not this receptor alone: Clinical and demographic metadata were provided uncurated, with the amount varying by source and participant.

The sequence came from a man at least 80 years old with COVID-19, enrolled during active disease. The rearranged segments are TRBV11-2 and TRBJ2-2, with 7 junctional bases fitting TRBD2. The sequenced sample consisted of peripheral blood. CDR3 reads: CASSSSLAGVKTGELFF. DNA sequence: TGTGCCAGCAGCTCCTCACTTGCGGGAGTAAAAACCGGGGAGCTGTTTTTT.